One sample yielded the 29 T cell receptor beta chains listed below, sequenced in a study of siplizumab effects on memory and regulatory T cells. Using immunoSEQ multiplex PCR, the repertoire was profiled, and TCRdb retains in-frame clones only, with some absent. Of more than 85,000 clones listed, 90% to 95% are singletons. The sequencing sample was made of CD4+ T cells sorted from blood. These TCRs come from a human donor in good health.

The genes are TRBV15 and TRBJ2-1; D is possibly TRBD1 (6 bases). Between the trimmed V and J ends, which lost 4 bases and 7 bases, there was a span of 17 bases. CDR3 size: 15 residues. CDR1 and CDR2 from the germline V gene are LNHNV and YYDKDF (reference sequence). CDR3 sequence: CATSKDSILGNEQFF. The CDR3 DNA is TGTGCCACCAGCAAGGACAGCATCCTCGGGAATGAGCAGTTCTTC.

The chain combines TRBV7-9 with TRBJ2-1; the match to TRBD2 covers 8 bases. Germline assignment: CDR1 SEHNR and CDR2 FQNEAQ (reference sequence). With 5 bases clipped from V and 4 bases from J, the junction kept 7 bases outside the gene matches. The length of the CDR3 is 15 residues. CDR3 amino acids: CASSERGGIYNEQFF. The CDR3 DNA is TGTGCCAGCAGCGAACGGGGGGGCATATACAATGAGCAGTTCTTC.

This clone was seen a single time. This chain uses TRBV7-2 with TRBJ2-7, with D possibly matching TRBD2 (6 bases). This CDR3 region has 14 residues. Trimming stripped 5 bases from V and 5 bases from J, with 16 bases between. Looked up from germline, CDR1 is SGHTA and CDR2 is FQGNSA. DNA for the CDR3: TGTGCCAGCAGCCCCCGACTAGTATTCCACGAGCAGTACTTC. Translation: CASSPRLVFHEQYF.

About this clone itself: Other DNA variants within this sample encode the same CDR3. The V and J genes are TRBV30 and TRBJ1-5, with D possibly being TRBD1 (5 bases). Germline V gene sequence: CDR1 GTSNPN, CDR2 SVGIG (reference sequence). Trimming took off 1 base at V and 1 base at J, with 5 bases between the two ends. The CDR3 has 13 amino acids. In DNA, the CDR3 is TGTGCCTGGAGTGCAGGGAGCAATCAGCCCCAGCATTTT. It encodes CAWSAGSNQPQHF.

The chain couples TRBV11-3 to TRBJ1-1; the match to TRBD1 covers 10 bases. This CDR3 spans 14 amino acids. The trim removed 5 bases at V and 5 bases at J, leaving 5 bases unmatched. Per germline, CDR1 SGHNT and CDR2 YENEEA. The chain's CDR3 is CASSLTGGETEAFF. CDR3 sequence (DNA): TGTGCCAGCAGCCTGACAGGGGGCGAAACTGAAGCTTTCTTT.

The count of this clone is one. The chain couples TRBV30 to TRBJ1-5; D remains ambiguous. The CDR3 is 14 amino acids. V was shortened by 2 bases and J by 0 bases, with 8 bases between the two germline ends. Germline values: CDR1 GTSNPN, CDR2 SVGIG (reference sequence). CDR3 in amino acids: CAWSQKNSNQPQHF. DNA for the CDR3: TGTGCCTGGAGTCAGAAAAATAGCAATCAGCCCCAGCATTTT.

The V and J genes are TRBV9 and TRBJ2-1; 10 bases agree with TRBD2. J lost 6 bases, V lost 0 bases, and 6 bases had no gene match. CDR3 length: 16 residues. From germline, CDR1 is SGDLS and CDR2 YYNGEE. CDR3 bases: TGTGCCAGCAGCGTAGGTCCAGCGGGAGGGGGCAATGAGCAGTTCTTC. This sequence encodes CASSVGPAGGGNEQFF.

The CDR3 protein is CASSPSTAYNEQFF. The CDR3 region has the DNA TGTGCCAGCAGCCCGAGTACTGCCTACAATGAGCAGTTCTTC. The rearrangement links TRBV7-9 to TRBJ2-1; D gene uncertain. Trimming stripped 5 bases from V and 2 bases from J, with 10 bases between. This CDR3 is built from 14 residues. The germline gives CDR1 SEHNR, CDR2 FQNEAQ (reference sequence).

The chain carries TRBV13 and TRBJ2-4, with unresolved D. The ends were cut back, 2 bases at V and 0 bases at J, with 8 bases in the middle. Per germline, CDR1 PRHDT and CDR2 FYEKMQ (reference sequence). The CDR3 is 15 amino acids. The CDR3 region has the DNA TGTGCCAGCAGCTTACCCGGGTTAGCCAAAAACATTCAGTACTTC. Translating gives CASSLPGLAKNIQYF.

J is TRBJ2-3 and V is TRBV6-4; D unresolved. Germline V gene sequence: CDR1 MRHNA, CDR2 SNTAGT. This CDR3 is built from 13 residues. Trimming left V 0 bases short and J 6 bases short, with 7 bases between. As DNA, the CDR3 is TGTGCCAGCAGTGACTCGATTCGGGATACGCAGTATTTT. Its protein product is CASSDSIRDTQYF.

This chain uses TRBV5-1 with TRBJ1-1; weak D call: TRBD1 (5 bases). Germline-derived CDR1 and CDR2 are SGHRS and YFSETQ. The CDR3 is 14 amino acids. Trimming shortened V by 4 bases and J by 1 base, and 11 bases separated the two germline ends. CDR3 in DNA: TGCGCCAGCAGCCTCGTTGGGGGGAACACTGAAGCTTTCTTT. Translated, it gives CASSLVGGNTEAFF.

This rearrangement joins TRBV6-5 to TRBJ1-1; 8 bases align to TRBD1. The CDR3 totals 13 residues. The ends lost 6 bases at V and 5 bases at J; junction bases unmatched: 5. CDR1 and CDR2 (germline): MNHEY, SVGAGI. The CDR3, as DNA: TGTGCCAGCAGGGGGACAGGAAATACTGAAGCTTTCTTT. Translation gives CASRGTGNTEAFF.

CDR3 sequence: CASGPLSGTDTQYF. As DNA, the CDR3 is TGTGCCAGCGGGCCGCTTAGTGGCACAGATACGCAGTATTTT. The rearrangement uses TRBV14 and TRBJ2-3; D gene ambiguous. Germline lookup yields CDR1 SGHDN and CDR2 FVKESK. V was pared by 8 bases and J by 1 base, with 13 bases between. The CDR3 extends over 14 amino acids. Supplemented by reference TRBV14 and TRBJ2-3, the full variable domain reads EAGVTQFPSHSVIEKGQTVTLRCDPISGHDNLYWYRRVMGKEIKFLLHFVKESKQDESGMPNNRFLAERTGGTYSTLKVQPAELEDSGVYFCASGPLSGTDTQYFGPGTRLTVL.

This chain uses TRBV28 with TRBJ1-5, with TRBD1 as a possible D gene (6 bases). V lost 6 bases and J lost 1, with 19 bases in between. The CDR3 is made up of 17 amino acids. In germline, CDR1 is MDHEN, CDR2 SYDVKM. The CDR3 sequence is CASRQNRALTSNQPQHF. In nucleotides, the CDR3 is TGTGCCAGCAGACAGAACAGGGCGTTGACAAGCAATCAGCCCCAGCATTTT.

The J gene is TRBJ2-1, the V gene TRBV19; D is unresolved. This CDR3 region has 16 residues. V was clipped by 4 bases and J by 5 bases, with 18 bases between them. Germline CDR1 and CDR2: LNHDA and SQIVND (reference sequence). The CDR3, as DNA: TGTGCCAGTAGTACAACCCAACTTGGCTATAACAATGAGCAGTTCTTC. It specifies CASSTTQLGYNNEQFF.

The genes are TRBV7-9 and TRBJ1-1; no firm D call. Germline V gene sequence: CDR1 SEHNR, CDR2 FQNEAQ (reference sequence). Trimming cost V 5 bases and J 4 bases, with 8 bases left between them. This CDR3 region has 12 residues. Here the CDR3 reads CASSPSPTEAFF. DNA for the CDR3: TGTGCCAGCAGCCCCTCACCCACTGAAGCTTTCTTT.

V and J are TRBV5-4 and TRBJ2-1, with 9 bases matching TRBD1. Unmatched junction bases numbered 7, after V lost 7 bases and J lost 5 bases. Germline assignment: CDR1 SGHNT and CDR2 YYREEE (reference sequence). The CDR3 spans 14 residues. The CDR3 DNA reads TGTGCCAGCTCCTTGGGACAGGGAAACAATGAGCAGTTCTTC. Amino acids: CASSLGQGNNEQFF.

This clone was recorded once. The chain links TRBV30 to TRBJ1-5; D possibly corresponds to TRBD1 (6 bases). Deletions cut 1 base from V and 10 bases from J, with 11 bases between. This CDR3 contains 12 residues. CDR1 and CDR2 from the germline V gene are GTSNPN and SVGIG (reference sequence). DNA for the CDR3: TGTGCCTGGAGTGCCGCCAGGGGTCCCCAGCATTTT. It codes for CAWSAARGPQHF. Looking up the rest from reference TRBV30 and TRBJ1-5 gives the full variable domain: SQTIHQWPATLVQPVGSPLSLECTVEGTSNPNLYWYRQAAGRGLQLLFYSVGIGQISSEVPQNLSASRPQDRQFILSSKKLLLSDSGFYLCAWSAARGPQHFGDGTRLSIL.

This clone showed up just once. This chain connects TRBV7-6 to TRBJ2-1, with a tentative D call TRBD1 (6 bases). This CDR3 comprises 15 residues. V lost 2 bases, J lost 7 bases, and 15 bases lay in between. Germline lookup yields CDR1 SGHVS and CDR2 FNYEAQ. In DNA form, the CDR3 reads TGTGCCAGCAGCTTATTCGGACAGTACAATAATGAGCAGTTCTTC. It yields the protein CASSLFGQYNNEQFF.

The chain joins TRBV5-5 to TRBJ1-2, with TRBD1 identical over 8 bases. This CDR3 has 15 residues. V lost 0 bases to trimming and J lost 4 bases; unmatched junction nucleotides: 5. The germline V gene encodes CDR1 SGHKS and CDR2 YYEKEE (reference sequence). For the CDR3, the DNA is TGTGCCAGCAGCTTGGGTGGACAGGGAGCCTATGGCTACACCTTC. Translated: CASSLGGQGAYGYTF.

The V gene is TRBV10-3, the J gene TRBJ2-7; TRBD2 agrees at 9 bases. This CDR3 contains 14 residues. V shed 10 bases, J shed 3 bases, and the junction held 10 bases outside the gene matches. Germline-derived CDR1 and CDR2 are ENHRY and SYGVKD. The CDR3 protein is CATGAGGIIYEQYF. CDR3 bases: TGTGCCACCGGAGCGGGGGGTATAATCTACGAGCAGTACTTC.

This clone was seen once. The chain carries TRBV5-1 and TRBJ1-2, with D unresolved. This CDR3 spans 17 amino acids. Per the germline V gene, CDR1 is SGHRS and CDR2 is YFSETQ. Between the trimmed V and J ends, which lost 0 bases and 4 bases, there was a span of 19 bases. The CDR3 region is CASSLDGVPSTLYGYTF. The CDR3 nucleotides read TGCGCCAGCAGCTTGGATGGGGTCCCTAGCACACTCTATGGCTACACCTTC.

The V call is TRBV5-1, the J call TRBJ1-4; maybe TRBD1 (6 bases). Germline V CDR1 and CDR2: SGHRS, YFSETQ. This CDR3 has 15 amino acids. Trimming left V 2 bases short and J 2 bases short, with 10 bases between. CDR3 sequence: CASSFSGHTNEKLFF. CDR3 bases: TGCGCCAGCAGCTTTTCGGGACACACTAATGAAAAACTGTTTTTT.

This clone was counted between two and nine times. The rearrangement joins TRBV19 to TRBJ1-5, with TRBD1 as a possible D gene (5 bases). V was trimmed by 3 bases and J by 1 base, leaving 10 bases between them. The CDR3 extends over 15 amino acids. In germline, CDR1 is LNHDA, CDR2 SQIVND (reference sequence). The CDR3 nucleotides are TGTGCCAGTAGTATTTCAGGGCTCAGCAATCAGCCCCAGCATTTT. It yields the protein CASSISGLSNQPQHF. The full variable domain, with the rest looked up from reference TRBV19 and TRBJ1-5, is DGGITQSPKYLFRKEGQNVTLSCEQNLNHDAMYWYRQDPGQGLRLIYYSQIVNDFQKGDIAEGYSVSREKKESFPLTVTSAQKNPTAFYLCASSISGLSNQPQHFGDGTRLSIL.

Comment on this clone: The same CDR3 also results from other DNA sequences found in this sample. The chain couples TRBV19 to TRBJ1-5, with D maybe TRBD1 (6 bases). The CDR3 sequence is 15 residues long. Germline values: CDR1 LNHDA, CDR2 SQIVND (reference sequence). The V end was cut by 6 bases, the J end by 4 bases, with 16 bases between. CDR3 protein: CASSLRGARNQPQHF. DNA of the CDR3: TGTGCCAGTAGCCTGCGGGGGGCCCGAAATCAGCCCCAGCATTTT.

This clone showed up just once. The chain's CDR3 is CASSSRSEGDTDTQYF. CDR3 DNA sequence: TGTGCCAGCAGCTCCCGGAGCGAGGGTGACACAGATACGCAGTATTTT. V gene TRBV7-3 combines with J gene TRBJ2-3; D is perhaps TRBD2 (5 bases). Trimming left V 4 bases short and J 2 bases short, with 16 bases between. The germline V gene encodes CDR1 SGHTA and CDR2 FQGTGA. The CDR3 spans 16 residues.

This chain uses TRBV30 with TRBJ1-2; 9 nucleotides match TRBD1. Germline CDR1 GTSNPN, CDR2 SVGIG (reference sequence). The CDR3 spans 14 residues. V lost 0 bases, J lost 8 bases, and 7 bases stayed unmatched. The CDR3 is CAWSVSGTGNGYTF. The CDR3 DNA sequence: TGTGCCTGGAGTGTGTCCGGGACAGGGAACGGCTACACCTTC.

The V and J genes are TRBV30 and TRBJ1-3; TRBD1 matches 8 bases. Germline V CDR1 and CDR2: GTSNPN, SVGIG (reference sequence). J lost 5 bases, V lost 6 bases, and 3 bases had no gene match. The CDR3 totals 12 residues. DNA of the CDR3: TGTGCCTGCGGACAGGGAAGAAACACCATATATTTT. As protein: CACGQGRNTIYF.

The chain uses TRBV23-1 and TRBJ2-7; weak D call: TRBD1 (6 bases). TRBV23-1 is placed among ORFs of uncertain function. The germline V and J ends were trimmed by 4 bases and 2 bases, with 15 bases remaining between them. CDR3 length: 15 residues. The CDR3 sequence: CASSLSRQATYEQYF. CDR3 in DNA: TGCGCCAGCAGTCTCTCGCGACAGGCGACCTACGAGCAGTACTTC.